The 15 T cell receptor beta chains given below trace back to one sample, sequenced in a study of a mutant IDH1 vaccine in newly diagnosed glioma (dated by TCRdb to about 2021). This specimen's time point label, interpreted: week 11, during vaccination. A 20-mer mutant IDH1 peptide at 300 micrograms in Montanide made up each vaccine dose, which was injected subcutaneously together with topical imiquimod. The method behind the library was the immunoSEQ multiplex PCR assay. Held by TCRdb, this immuneACCESS table contains in-frame sequences only and omits some clones. Under half of the omission traces to an unresolved V gene where checked; the cause of the rest is unknown. In all, the sample holds about 62,000 clones, and around 89% of those were seen once. The biggest ten clones account for around 1.9% of the sample. No antigen is known for these receptors. This specimen was PBMCs, taken from a glioma patient whose treatment included an IDH1 peptide vaccine. The receptors shown here come from a man aged 40-49 years with glioma.

DNA of the CDR3: TGTGCCAGCAGTTTTTTAGCCTATGGCTACACCTTC. Translated, it gives CASSFLAYGYTF. V usage is TRBV28 and J usage is TRBJ1-2; D is unclear. Germline V CDR1 and CDR2: MDHEN, SYDVKM. The V and J ends lost 3 bases and 4 bases respectively, with 6 bases between them. The CDR3 is made up of 12 amino acids.

The chain has TRBV6-5 and TRBJ1-1; a possible D gene is TRBD1 (5 bases). Trimming left V 3 bases short and J 3 bases short, with 14 bases between. The CDR3 extends over 15 amino acids. Germline V CDR1 and CDR2: MNHEY, SVGAGI. The CDR3 DNA reads TGTGCCAGCAGTTATTCTGGGACGGCTGACACTGAAGCTTTCTTT. Residues: CASSYSGTADTEAFF.

This chain uses TRBV6-5 with TRBJ1-1; D not resolved. Germline V gene lookup returns CDR1 MNHEY and CDR2 SVGAGI. V was trimmed by 5 bases and J by 3 bases, leaving 10 bases between them. The CDR3 is 13 amino acids. CDR3 loop: CASSARADTEAFF. In nucleotides, the CDR3 is TGTGCCAGCAGTGCACGGGCGGACACTGAAGCTTTCTTT.

The chain couples TRBV6-5 to TRBJ1-5; D is uncertain. V lost 5 bases and J 6 bases, leaving 17 bases between the germline ends. The germline CDR1 and CDR2 sequences are MNHEY and SVGAGI. The CDR3 runs to 15 residues. CDR3 in amino acids: CASSLHYEGGQPQHF. Written as DNA, the CDR3 is TGTGCCAGCAGTCTGCACTATGAGGGCGGTCAGCCCCAGCATTTT.

The genes are TRBV7-3 and TRBJ2-3; D is unresolved. The CDR3 extends over 13 amino acids. In germline, CDR1 is SGHTA, CDR2 FQGTGA. The V end was cut by 8 bases, the J end by 6 bases, with 15 bases between. The chain's CDR3 is CASGRSLMDTQYF. CDR3 sequence (DNA): TGTGCCAGCGGGCGGAGCCTAATGGATACGCAGTATTTT. Filled out from reference TRBV7-3 and TRBJ2-3, the complete variable domain reads GAGVSQTPSNKVTEKGKYVELRCDPISGHTALYWYRQSLGQGPEFLIYFQGTGAADDSGLPNDRFFAVRPEGSVSTLKIQRTERGDSAVYLCASGRSLMDTQYFGPGTRLTVL.

This chain uses TRBV18 with TRBJ2-2; 7 bases fit TRBD1. The CDR3 consists of 15 residues. The germline gives CDR1 KGHSH, CDR2 LQKENI. Germline trimming cut 3 bases from V and 5 bases from J; bases unmatched to any gene: 6. CDR3 sequence: CASSPSQGITGELFF. The CDR3 DNA follows: TGTGCCAGCTCACCGTCACAGGGGATAACCGGGGAGCTGTTTTTT.

The chain is built from TRBV6-1 and TRBJ2-2, with D unclear. Germline V gives CDR1 MNHNS, CDR2 SASEGT. Trimming left V 0 bases short and J 2 bases short, with 13 bases between. The CDR3 extends over 17 amino acids. The CDR3 nucleotides read TGTGCCAGCAGTGAAGCGGTGCACAGCGTCAACACCGGGGAGCTGTTTTTT. Translation gives CASSEAVHSVNTGELFF.

Points on this clone: Within the sample, other DNA sequences also encode this same CDR3. The genes are TRBV28 and TRBJ1-1, with 8 bases lining up with TRBD1. The junction had 5 bases not matched to a gene; V was cut back by 3 bases and J by 5 bases. CDR3 size: 14 residues. CDR1 is MDHEN and CDR2 is SYDVKM in the germline V gene. The CDR3: CASSLDREGTEAFF. CDR3 bases: TGTGCCAGCAGTTTGGACAGGGAAGGGACTGAAGCTTTCTTT. Filled out from reference TRBV28 and TRBJ1-1, the complete variable domain reads DVKVTQSSRYLVKRTGEKVFLECVQDMDHENMFWYRQDPGLGLRLIYFSYDVKMKEKGDIPEGYSVSREKKERFSLILESASTNQTSMYLCASSLDREGTEAFFGQGTRLTVV.

This clone came up a few times. The chain links TRBV6-6 to TRBJ1-1; D is perhaps TRBD1 (6 bases). From germline, CDR1 is MNHNY and CDR2 SVGAGI (reference sequence). Trimming pared 6 bases from V and 5 bases from J, leaving 10 bases between. CDR3 length: 12 amino acids. CDR3 DNA: TGTGCCAGCAGCCCAACAGGGACTGAAGCTTTCTTT. Translated, it gives CASSPTGTEAFF.

This rearrangement joins TRBV21-1 to TRBJ2-1; TRBD2 reflects the table's D call only, with no check against the DNA. TRBV21-1 is a documented pseudogene. The CDR3 contains 16 residues. CDR3 region: CASSKALRTSSNEQFF. The CDR3 DNA follows: TGTGCCAGCAGCAAAGCGCTACGGACTAGCTCGAATGAGCAGTTCTTC.

CDR3 DNA: TGTGCCAGCAGCTTTAGGACTGGCGAGCAGTACTTC. Its protein product is CASSFRTGEQYF. The rearrangement links TRBV7-2 to TRBJ2-7; maybe TRBD2 (5 bases). The CDR3 covers 12 residues. V was trimmed by 3 bases and J by 6 bases, leaving 9 bases between them. The germline V gene encodes CDR1 SGHTA and CDR2 FQGNSA.

The chain combines TRBV2 with TRBJ2-7; D call uncertain. V lost 4 bases, J lost 0 bases, and 13 bases lay in between. This CDR3 contains 15 residues. The germline CDR1 and CDR2 sequences are SNHLY and FYNNEI. DNA for the CDR3: TGTGCCAGCAGTGTCGGGCAGGTCTACTCCTACGAGCAGTACGTC. This translates into CASSVGQVYSYEQYV.

The genes are TRBV11-2 and TRBJ1-3; 7 bases line up with TRBD1. After removal of 5 bases from V and 6 bases from J, the junction contained 10 bases not matched to a gene. Germline CDR1 is SGHAT and CDR2 is FQNNGV. The CDR3 extends over 15 amino acids. The DNA of the CDR3 is TGTGCCAGCAGCCCACAGGGGCAGGAGGAAAACACCATATATTTT. Translation: CASSPQGQEENTIYF.

The chain is built from TRBV19 and TRBJ2-7; 7 bases agree with TRBD1. Trimming at V came to 5 bases and at J to 5 bases, leaving 15 bases not matched to a gene. Germline V gene sequence: CDR1 LNHDA, CDR2 SQIVND (reference sequence). This CDR3 comprises 16 residues. The chain's CDR3 is CASSPLRGSGRDEQYF. CDR3 sequence (DNA): TGTGCCAGTAGTCCCCTCAGGGGGTCTGGGCGGGACGAGCAGTACTTC. The full variable domain, rest sourced from reference TRBV19 and TRBJ2-7, is DGGITQSPKYLFRKEGQNVTLSCEQNLNHDAMYWYRQDPGQGLRLIYYSQIVNDFQKGDIAEGYSVSREKKESFPLTVTSAQKNPTAFYLCASSPLRGSGRDEQYFGPGTRLTVT.

V and J are TRBV19 and TRBJ1-2, with D tentatively TRBD1 (5 bases). This CDR3 has 14 amino acids. The germline V gene encodes CDR1 LNHDA and CDR2 SQIVND (reference sequence). V was pared by 6 bases and J by 0 bases, with 11 bases between. The CDR3, as DNA: TGTGCCAGTAGCCGACAGCTATCTAACTATGGCTACACCTTC. Protein: CASSRQLSNYGYTF.